These 20 T cell receptor beta chains came from one sample sequenced in a study of CD8+CD57+ T cells in acquired aplastic anemia. Genomic DNA acted as the template from which TCR beta VDJ combination and CDR3 sequence profiling were carried out. TCRdb re-called the reads through MiXCR, storing one row per CDR3 protein. The sample yields about 190,000 distinct CDR3 sequences, 64% seen once. Sequences were obtained from sorted CD4+, CD8+, or CD8+CD57+ T cells (not recorded which) from PBMCs. The receptor set was obtained from a human donor with severe aplastic anemia or a healthy control (not recorded which).

A note on this clonotype: A much larger clone differs by one base, so this may be a read error. V is TRBV4-2 and J is TRBJ2-2, with TRBD1 matching over 10 bases. Germline CDR1 reads LGHNA; CDR2 reads YNFKEQ. The CDR3 spans 14 residues. The CDR3 DNA reads as TGTGCCAGCAGCCAAGGACAGGGGGCGGGGGAGCCGTTTTTT. This translates into CASSQGQGAGEPFF.

The V and J genes are TRBV7-8 and TRBJ1-1, with D uncertain. Trimming left V 0 bases short and J 0 bases short, with 5 bases between. The CDR3 length is 14 residues. Germline CDR1 is SGHVS and CDR2 is FQNEAQ. CDR3 in amino acids: CASSLAQLNTEAFF. CDR3 nucleotides: TGTGCCAGCAGCTTAGCGCAGCTGAACACTGAAGCTTTCTTT.

This clonotype was observed a few times. The chain is built from TRBV9 and TRBJ2-7; the match to TRBD1 covers 8 bases. V was pared by 3 bases and J by 5 bases, with 7 bases of the junction left unmatched. Per the germline V gene, CDR1 is SGDLS and CDR2 is YYNGEE. This CDR3 comprises 14 residues. CDR3 in amino acids: CASSGWTGIDEQYF. CDR3 nucleotide sequence: TGTGCCAGCAGCGGATGGACAGGGATCGACGAGCAGTACTTC.

The chain couples TRBV7-9 to TRBJ2-7, with D unresolved. Germline loops: CDR1 SEHNR, CDR2 FQNEAQ (reference sequence). The CDR3 loop spans 13 amino acids. V lost 3 bases and J 5 bases, leaving 11 bases between the germline ends. CDR3 DNA: TGTGCCAGCAGCTTGACGAAGGGCAACGAGCAGTACTTC. It specifies CASSLTKGNEQYF.

Comments on this clonotype: One junction end does not reproduce the germline sequence, and a read error may be involved. V and J are TRBV12-3 or TRBV12-4 and TRBJ1-5, with D uncertain. The CDR3 consists of 13 residues. The CDR3, as DNA: TGTGCCAGCAGTTTAGGACGGCCTTTGCCCCAGCGTTTT. It specifies CASSLGRPLPQRF.

The chain employs TRBV7-2 and TRBJ1-1; no firm D call. Looked up from germline, CDR1 is SGHTA and CDR2 is FQGNSA. This CDR3 has 13 amino acids. V lost 8 bases and J 5 bases, leaving 15 bases between the germline ends. CDR3 sequence: CASGRFGRTEAFF. Written as DNA, the CDR3 is TGTGCCAGCGGTCGTTTCGGGAGGACTGAAGCTTTCTTT.

This clonotype was observed many times. This chain uses TRBV7-3 with TRBJ2-7; 10 nucleotides agree with TRBD1. This CDR3 is 14 amino acids long. Trimming at V came to 3 bases and at J to 5 bases, leaving 4 bases not matched to a gene. Per the germline V gene, CDR1 is SGHTA and CDR2 is FQGTGA. The CDR3 bases are TGTGCCAGCAGCTTGACAGGGGGCCGCGACGAGCAGTACTTC. Translating gives CASSLTGGRDEQYF.

This clonotype was recorded a few times. The chain links TRBV10-1 to TRBJ2-7, with D unresolved. The CDR3 spans 12 residues. CDR1 WNHNN and CDR2 SYGVQD come from the germline V gene (reference sequence). Trimming stripped 6 bases from V and 5 bases from J, with 11 bases between. The CDR3 nucleotides are TGCGCCAGCAGGGGGTACGTCCACGAGCAGTACTTC. It encodes CASRGYVHEQYF.

The chain joins TRBV7-9 to TRBJ1-2, with D uncertain. The V and J ends lost 7 bases and 2 bases respectively, with 8 bases between them. Germline V gene data show CDR1 as SEHNR and CDR2 as FQNEAQ (reference sequence). This CDR3 is 12 amino acids long. In DNA, the CDR3 is TGTGCCAGCACCCCTGGAAACTATGGCTACACCTTC. This encodes CASTPGNYGYTF.

J is TRBJ1-1 and V is TRBV5-1; D gene ambiguous. Looked up from germline, CDR1 is SGHRS and CDR2 is YFSETQ. This CDR3 spans 17 amino acids. The V end lost 1 base, the J end lost 2 bases, and 18 bases lay between the germline ends. The CDR3 DNA reads TGCGCCAGCAGCTTGCTCCCCCAGGCCCTGGGAAACACTGAAGCTTTCTTT. Protein product: CASSLLPQALGNTEAFF.

The CDR3 is CAISEPRGGRGTQYF. CDR3 in DNA: TGTGCCATCAGTGAGCCCAGGGGGGGTAGGGGTACGCAGTATTTT. V and J are TRBV10-3 and TRBJ2-3; perhaps D is TRBD1 or TRBD2 (7 bases each). The V and J ends lost 2 bases and 8 bases respectively, with 17 bases between them. Germline V gives CDR1 ENHRY, CDR2 SYGVKD. CDR3 length: 15 residues.

This clonotype was detected a few times. The rearrangement joins TRBV25-1 to TRBJ1-1; 7 nucleotides match TRBD1. Per germline, CDR1 MGHDK and CDR2 SYGVNS. Unmatched junction bases numbered 4, after V lost 2 bases and J lost 7 bases. This CDR3 contains 13 residues. The CDR3 sequence is CASSEPGQREAFF. The CDR3 DNA reads TGTGCCAGCAGTGAACCGGGACAGCGTGAAGCTTTCTTT. The variable domain in full, completed from reference TRBV25-1 and TRBJ1-1, reads EADIYQTPRYLVIGTGKKITLECSQTMGHDKMYWYQQDPGMELHLIHYSYGVNSTEKGDLSSESTVSRIRTEHFPLTLESARPSHTSQYLCASSEPGQREAFFGQGTRLTVV.

The chain employs TRBV7-9 and TRBJ2-7, with 8 bases aligning to TRBD1. CDR1 SEHNR and CDR2 FQNEAQ come from the germline V gene (reference sequence). Losses at the gene ends were 5 bases for V and 5 bases for J; bases not matched to a gene: 14. The CDR3 totals 16 residues. Written as DNA, the CDR3 is TGTGCCAGCAGCCGTAGTGACAGGGGAGATAAGGACGAGCAGTACTTC. This sequence encodes CASSRSDRGDKDEQYF.

The chain joins TRBV19 to TRBJ2-5; D is ambiguous. This CDR3 is 17 amino acids long. Trimming removed 7 bases from V and 2 bases from J, with 23 bases in between. Germline V gives CDR1 LNHDA, CDR2 SQIVND (reference sequence). CDR3 protein: CASTMGFPSYEQETQYF. CDR3 nucleotides: TGTGCCAGTACTATGGGGTTTCCATCCTACGAGCAAGAGACCCAGTACTTC.

This sequence joins TRBV20-1 and TRBJ2-7; 7 nucleotides line up with TRBD2. Trimming cost V 6 bases and J 3 bases; bases outside gene matches: 8. The germline V gene encodes CDR1 DFQATT and CDR2 SNEGSKA (reference sequence). The length of the CDR3 is 13 residues. The DNA for the CDR3 is TGCAGTGCCGCGACGGGAGGCAGCTACGAGCAGTACTTC. Protein sequence: CSAATGGSYEQYF.

This rearrangement joins TRBV7-3 to TRBJ2-1, with D uncertain. CDR1 is SGHTA, CDR2 FQGTGA, per germline. V dropped 4 bases and J dropped 13 bases, with 14 bases sitting between them. CDR3 length: 12 residues. This CDR3 is CASSSSGPVQFF. In nucleotides, the CDR3 is TGTGCCAGCAGCTCCTCGGGCCCCGTCCAGTTCTTC. The variable domain in full, with the rest retrieved from reference TRBV7-3 and TRBJ2-1, is GAGVSQTPSNKVTEKGKYVELRCDPISGHTALYWYRQSLGQGPEFLIYFQGTGAADDSGLPNDRFFAVRPEGSVSTLKIQRTERGDSAVYLCASSSSGPVQFFGPGTRLTVL.

The chain uses TRBV12-3 or TRBV12-4 and TRBJ1-1, with D uncertain. The CDR3 has 14 amino acids. With 3 bases removed from V and 1 base from J, the gap between germline ends came to 9 bases. The CDR3 loop reads CASSFQSTNTEAFF. As DNA, the CDR3 is TGTGCCAGCAGTTTCCAATCGACGAACACTGAAGCTTTCTTT.

This chain connects TRBV24-1 to TRBJ2-1, with D perhaps matching TRBD2 (5 bases). CDR3 length: 13 residues. Trimming shortened V by 1 base and J by 9 bases, and 9 bases separated the two germline ends. Germline V CDR1 and CDR2: KGHDR, SFDVKD. DNA for the CDR3: TGTGCCACCAGTGATTTCGGGCGGGTTGAGCAGTTCTTC. This translates into CATSDFGRVEQFF.

The CDR3 here is CASSLQGIQYF. CDR3 nucleotides: TGTGCCAGCAGCTTACAGGGCATTCAGTACTTC. J is TRBJ2-4 and V is TRBV7-2; tentative D call: TRBD1 (5 bases). Germline CDR1 reads SGHTA; CDR2 reads FQGNSA. This CDR3 comprises 11 residues. V gave up 2 bases and J gave up 9 bases, with 5 bases separating them.

The J gene is TRBJ2-7, the V gene TRBV9; TRBD1 agrees at 10 bases. V was pared by 3 bases and J by 6 bases, with 3 bases of the junction left unmatched. CDR3 length equals 13 residues. Germline V gene sequence: CDR1 SGDLS, CDR2 YYNGEE. The CDR3 DNA sequence: TGTGCCAGCAGCGGATGGACAGGGGGCGAGCAGTACTTC. This codes for CASSGWTGGEQYF.